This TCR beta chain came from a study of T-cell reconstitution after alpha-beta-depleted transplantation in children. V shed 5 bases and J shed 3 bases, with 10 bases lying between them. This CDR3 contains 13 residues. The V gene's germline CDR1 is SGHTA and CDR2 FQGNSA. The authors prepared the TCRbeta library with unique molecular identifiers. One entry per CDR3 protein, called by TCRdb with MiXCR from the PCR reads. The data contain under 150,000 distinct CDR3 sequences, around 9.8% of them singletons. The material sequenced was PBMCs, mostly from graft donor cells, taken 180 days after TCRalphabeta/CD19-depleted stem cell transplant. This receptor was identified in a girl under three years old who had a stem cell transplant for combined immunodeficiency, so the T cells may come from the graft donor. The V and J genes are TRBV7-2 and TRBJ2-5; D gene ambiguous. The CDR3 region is CASSPILKETQYF. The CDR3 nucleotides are TGTGCCAGCAGCCCGATTCTAAAAGAGACCCAGTACTTC.